The entry below describes one TCR beta chain. Its antigen is unidentified. These data are taken from a study of T cell responses to AZD1222 COVID-19 vaccine. The study's findings and limits: Distributed over spike, vaccine-associated CD4 TCRs predominated at 160-218 and 743-854. Just a handful of AZD1222 recipients were seropositive at baseline. Clonal diversity was possibly underestimated; the donors were predominantly white British and more often female. Nearly half of spike-specific TCRs reportedly target unmutated variant regions.

Trimming cost V 1 base and J 0 bases; bases outside gene matches: 4. The CDR3 consists of 16 residues. Germline lookup yields CDR1 SGHTA and CDR2 FQGNSA. The method was immunoSEQ multiplex PCR; TCRdb's version includes in-frame clones alone and lacks a portion of them. The table records more than 80,000 clones, more than 75% of them present only once. The gene calls are TRBV7-2 and TRBJ2-3; the match to TRBD2 covers 7 bases. This receptor was taken from an adult in good health. The material sequenced was peripheral blood, taken on day 0 of AZD1222 vaccination. CDR3 nucleotides: TGTGCCAGCAGCTTAGGGCTAGCGGCTAGCACAGATACGCAGTATTTT. It specifies CASSLGLAASTDTQYF.